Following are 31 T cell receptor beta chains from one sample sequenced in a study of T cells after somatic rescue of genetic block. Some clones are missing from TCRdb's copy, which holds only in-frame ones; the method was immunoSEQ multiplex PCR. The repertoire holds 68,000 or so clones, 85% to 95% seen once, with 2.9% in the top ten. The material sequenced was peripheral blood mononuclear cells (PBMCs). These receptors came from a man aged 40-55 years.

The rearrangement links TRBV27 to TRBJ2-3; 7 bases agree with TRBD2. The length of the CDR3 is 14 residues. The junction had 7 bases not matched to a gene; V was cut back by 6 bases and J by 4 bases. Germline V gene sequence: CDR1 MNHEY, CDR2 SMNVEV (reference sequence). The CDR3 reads CASRGLGHPDTQYF. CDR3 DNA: TGTGCCAGCAGAGGACTAGGACATCCAGATACGCAGTATTTT.

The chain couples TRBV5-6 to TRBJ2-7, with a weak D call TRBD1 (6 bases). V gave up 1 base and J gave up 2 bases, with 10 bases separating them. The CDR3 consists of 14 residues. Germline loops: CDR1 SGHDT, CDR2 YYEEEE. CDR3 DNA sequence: TGTGCCAGCAGCTTGATCGGGGACACCTACGAGCAGTACTTC. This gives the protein CASSLIGDTYEQYF.

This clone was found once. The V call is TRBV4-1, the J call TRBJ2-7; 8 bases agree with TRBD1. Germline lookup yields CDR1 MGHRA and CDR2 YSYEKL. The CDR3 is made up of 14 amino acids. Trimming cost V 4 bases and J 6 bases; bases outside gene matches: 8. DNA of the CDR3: TGCGCCAGCAGCCCCGTCCAGGGGGCAAGCGAGCAGTACTTC. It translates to CASSPVQGASEQYF.

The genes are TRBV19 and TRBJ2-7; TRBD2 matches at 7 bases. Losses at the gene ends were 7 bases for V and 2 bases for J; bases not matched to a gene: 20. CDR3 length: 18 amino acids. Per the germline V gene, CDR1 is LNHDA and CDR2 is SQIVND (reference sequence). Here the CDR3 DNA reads TGTGCCAGTACCGTCCGGTGGGTGGAGGGCGGGAGCCCCTACGAGCAGTACTTC. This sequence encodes CASTVRWVEGGSPYEQYF.

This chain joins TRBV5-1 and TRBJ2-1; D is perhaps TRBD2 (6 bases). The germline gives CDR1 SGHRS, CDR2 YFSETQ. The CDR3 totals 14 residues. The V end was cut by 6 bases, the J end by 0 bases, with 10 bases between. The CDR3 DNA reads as TGCGCCAGCACCGGGACTTTCTCCTACAATGAGCAGTTCTTC. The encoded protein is CASTGTFSYNEQFF. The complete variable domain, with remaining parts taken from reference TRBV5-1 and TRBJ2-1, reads KAGVTQTPRYLIKTRGQQVTLSCSPISGHRSVSWYQQTPGQGLQFLFEYFSETQRNKGNFPGRFSGRQFSNSRSEMNVSTLELGDSALYLCASTGTFSYNEQFFGPGTRLTVL.

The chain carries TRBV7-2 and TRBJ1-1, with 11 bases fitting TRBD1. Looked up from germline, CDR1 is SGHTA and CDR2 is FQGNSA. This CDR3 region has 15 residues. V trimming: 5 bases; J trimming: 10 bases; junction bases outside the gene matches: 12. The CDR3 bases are TGTGCCAGCAGCGCCAATTCCGGGACAGGGGGAGTAGCTTTCTTT. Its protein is CASSANSGTGGVAFF.

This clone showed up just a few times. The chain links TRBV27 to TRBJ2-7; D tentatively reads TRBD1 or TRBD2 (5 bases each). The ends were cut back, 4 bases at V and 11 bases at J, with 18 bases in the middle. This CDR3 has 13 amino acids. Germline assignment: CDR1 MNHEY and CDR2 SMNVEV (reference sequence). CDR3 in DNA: TGTGCCAGCAGTTGGACCTTGGGACCGAGCGAGTACTTC. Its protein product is CASSWTLGPSEYF.

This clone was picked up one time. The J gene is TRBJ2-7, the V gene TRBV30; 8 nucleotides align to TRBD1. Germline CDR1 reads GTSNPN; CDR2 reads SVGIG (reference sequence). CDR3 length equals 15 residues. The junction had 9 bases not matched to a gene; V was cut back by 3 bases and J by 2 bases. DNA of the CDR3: TGTGCCTGGAGGGTCGGCAGGGGGCGAACCTACGAGCAGTACTTC. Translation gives CAWRVGRGRTYEQYF.

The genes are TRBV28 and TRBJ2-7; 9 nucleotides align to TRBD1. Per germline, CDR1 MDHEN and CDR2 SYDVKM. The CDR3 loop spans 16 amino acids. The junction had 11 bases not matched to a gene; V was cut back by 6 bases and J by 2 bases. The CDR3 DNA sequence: TGTGCCAGCAGCCCTGCGCGGGGACAGGGAGCCTACGAGCAGTACTTC. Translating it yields CASSPARGQGAYEQYF.

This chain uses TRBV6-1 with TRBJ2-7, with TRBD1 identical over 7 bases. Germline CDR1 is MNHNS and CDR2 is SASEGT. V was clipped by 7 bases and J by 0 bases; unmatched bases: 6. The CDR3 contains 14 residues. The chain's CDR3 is CASTWDSGSYEQYF. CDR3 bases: TGTGCCAGCACTTGGGACAGCGGCTCCTACGAGCAGTACTTC.

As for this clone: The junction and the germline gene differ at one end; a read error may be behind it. Written as DNA, the CDR3 is TGTGCCAGCAGTGAAGGGGTGCGGTTGGCAGGGAAGAACTTC. Translated: CASSEGVRLAGKNF. The chain is built from TRBV6-1 and TRBJ2-7; D perhaps matches TRBD1 (5 bases). The germline V gene has CDR1 MNHNS and CDR2 SASEGT. The CDR3 runs to 14 residues.

The CDR3 loop is CAINSGTGTNTEAFF. The DNA for the CDR3 is TGTGCCATCAATTCCGGGACAGGGACTAACACTGAAGCTTTCTTT. This chain joins TRBV10-3 and TRBJ1-1; 9 bases match TRBD1. Germline V gives CDR1 ENHRY, CDR2 SYGVKD. J lost 2 bases, V lost 7 bases, and 8 bases had no gene match. This CDR3 spans 15 amino acids.

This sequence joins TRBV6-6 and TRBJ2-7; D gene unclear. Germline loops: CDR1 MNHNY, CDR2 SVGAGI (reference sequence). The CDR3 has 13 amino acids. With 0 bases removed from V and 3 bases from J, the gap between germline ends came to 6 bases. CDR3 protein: CASSYSGSYEQYF. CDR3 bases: TGTGCCAGCAGTTACTCCGGCAGCTACGAGCAGTACTTC.

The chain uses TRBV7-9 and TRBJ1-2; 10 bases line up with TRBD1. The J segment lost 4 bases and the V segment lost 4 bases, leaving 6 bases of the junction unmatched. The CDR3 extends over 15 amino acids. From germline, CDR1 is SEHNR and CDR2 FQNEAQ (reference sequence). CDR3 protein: CASSSRDRGVYGYTF. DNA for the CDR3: TGTGCCAGCAGCTCGCGGGACAGGGGTGTCTATGGCTACACCTTC.

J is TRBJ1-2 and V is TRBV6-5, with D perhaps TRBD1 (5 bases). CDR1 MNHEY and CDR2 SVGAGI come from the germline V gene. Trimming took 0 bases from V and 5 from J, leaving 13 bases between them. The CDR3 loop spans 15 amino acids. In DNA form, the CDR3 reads TGTGCCAGCAGTTACTCAGTAGCAGGGAATTATGGCTACACCTTC. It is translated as CASSYSVAGNYGYTF.

The CDR3 nucleotides read TGCGCCAGCAGCTTGGATGGACAGGGAGGTTGGGAGACCCAGTACTTC. Its translation is CASSLDGQGGWETQYF. This rearrangement joins TRBV5-1 to TRBJ2-5, with TRBD1 matching 8 bases. J gave up 5 bases and V 0 bases, and 9 bases lay outside the gene matches. CDR3 length: 16 residues. CDR1 and CDR2 from the germline V gene are SGHRS and YFSETQ.

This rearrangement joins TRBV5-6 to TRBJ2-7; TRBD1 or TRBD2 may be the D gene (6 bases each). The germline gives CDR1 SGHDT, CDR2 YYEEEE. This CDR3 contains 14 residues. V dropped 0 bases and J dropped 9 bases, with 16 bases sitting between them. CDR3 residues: CASSLGRGPLGQYF. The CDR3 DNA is TGTGCCAGCAGCTTGGGCCGGGGGCCCCTTGGGCAGTACTTC.

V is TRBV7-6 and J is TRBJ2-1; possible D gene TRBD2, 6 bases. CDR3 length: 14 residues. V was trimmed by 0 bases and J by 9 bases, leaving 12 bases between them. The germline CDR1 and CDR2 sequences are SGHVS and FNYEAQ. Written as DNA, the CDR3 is TGTGCCAGCAGCTTAGCACTCGCCGGGGGTGAGCAGTTCTTC. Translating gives CASSLALAGGEQFF.

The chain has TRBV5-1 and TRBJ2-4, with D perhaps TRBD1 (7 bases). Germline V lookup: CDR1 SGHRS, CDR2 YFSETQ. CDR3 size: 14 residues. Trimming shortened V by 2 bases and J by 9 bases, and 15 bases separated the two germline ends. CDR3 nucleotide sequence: TGCGCCAGCAGCTTAAGGCCGGGGGACAGCATTCAGTACTTC. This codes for CASSLRPGDSIQYF.

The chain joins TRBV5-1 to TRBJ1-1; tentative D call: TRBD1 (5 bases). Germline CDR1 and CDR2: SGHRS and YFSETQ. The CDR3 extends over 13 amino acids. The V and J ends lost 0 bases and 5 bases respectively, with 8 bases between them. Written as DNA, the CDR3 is TGCGCCAGCAGCTTGGTATGGGGGACTGAAGCTTTCTTT. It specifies CASSLVWGTEAFF.

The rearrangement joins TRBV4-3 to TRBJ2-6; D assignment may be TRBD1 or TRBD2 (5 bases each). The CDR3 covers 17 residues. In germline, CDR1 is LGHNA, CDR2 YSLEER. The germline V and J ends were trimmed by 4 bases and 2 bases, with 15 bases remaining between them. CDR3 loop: CASSLGTPMAGANVLTF. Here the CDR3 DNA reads TGCGCCAGCAGCCTAGGGACGCCTATGGCTGGGGCCAACGTCCTGACTTTC.

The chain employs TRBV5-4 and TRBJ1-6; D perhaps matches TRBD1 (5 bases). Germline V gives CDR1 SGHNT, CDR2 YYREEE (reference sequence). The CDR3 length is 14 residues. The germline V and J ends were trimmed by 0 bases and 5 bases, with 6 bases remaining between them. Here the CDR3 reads CASSLAGNNSPLHF. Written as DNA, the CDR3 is TGTGCCAGCAGCTTGGCAGGGAATAATTCACCCCTCCACTTT.

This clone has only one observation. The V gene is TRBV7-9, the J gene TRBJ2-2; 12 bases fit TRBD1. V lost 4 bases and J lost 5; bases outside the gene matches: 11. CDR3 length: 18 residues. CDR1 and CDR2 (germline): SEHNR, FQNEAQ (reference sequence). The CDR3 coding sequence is TGTGCCAGCAGCTCGGAACCGGGGACAGGGGGCAGTACCGGGGAGCTGTTTTTT. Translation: CASSSEPGTGGSTGELFF.

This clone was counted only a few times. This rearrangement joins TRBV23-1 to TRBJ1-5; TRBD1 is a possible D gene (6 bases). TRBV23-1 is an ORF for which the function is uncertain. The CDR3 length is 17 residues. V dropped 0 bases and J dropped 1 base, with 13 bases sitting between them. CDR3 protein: CASSQSRGGWSNQPQHF. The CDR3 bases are TGCGCCAGCAGTCAATCGCGGGGGGGCTGGAGCAATCAGCCCCAGCATTTT.

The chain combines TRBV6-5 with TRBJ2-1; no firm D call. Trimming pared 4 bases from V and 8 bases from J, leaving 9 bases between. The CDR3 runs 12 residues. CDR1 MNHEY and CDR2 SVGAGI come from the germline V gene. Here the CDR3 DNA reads TGTGCCAGCAGTTCCTACATCGATGAGCAGTTCTTC. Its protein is CASSSYIDEQFF.

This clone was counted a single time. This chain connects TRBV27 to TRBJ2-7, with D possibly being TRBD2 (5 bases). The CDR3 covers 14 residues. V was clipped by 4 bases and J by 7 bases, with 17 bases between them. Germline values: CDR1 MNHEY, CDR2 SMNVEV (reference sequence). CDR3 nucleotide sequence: TGTGCCAGCAGTTCCGGGCCCGCCCGGGGTGAGCAGTACTTC. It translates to CASSSGPARGEQYF.

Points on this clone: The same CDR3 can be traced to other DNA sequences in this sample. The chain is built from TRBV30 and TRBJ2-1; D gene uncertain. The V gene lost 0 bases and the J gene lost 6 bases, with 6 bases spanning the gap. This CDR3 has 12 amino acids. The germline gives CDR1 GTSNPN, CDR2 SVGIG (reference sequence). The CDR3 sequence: CAWSVGSNEQFF. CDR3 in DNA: TGTGCCTGGAGTGTCGGAAGCAATGAGCAGTTCTTC.

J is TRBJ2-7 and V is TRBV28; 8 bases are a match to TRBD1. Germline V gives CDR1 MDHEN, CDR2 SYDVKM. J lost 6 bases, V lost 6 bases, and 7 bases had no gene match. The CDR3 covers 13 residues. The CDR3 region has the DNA TGTGCCAGCAGAGGATACAGGGGGATCGAGCAGTACTTC. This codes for CASRGYRGIEQYF.

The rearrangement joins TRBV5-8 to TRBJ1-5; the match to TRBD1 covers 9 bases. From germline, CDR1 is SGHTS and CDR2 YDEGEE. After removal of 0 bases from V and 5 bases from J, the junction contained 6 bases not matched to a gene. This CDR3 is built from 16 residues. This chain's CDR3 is CASSLGDRVRDQPQHF. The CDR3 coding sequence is TGTGCCAGCAGCTTGGGGGACAGGGTAAGGGATCAGCCCCAGCATTTT.

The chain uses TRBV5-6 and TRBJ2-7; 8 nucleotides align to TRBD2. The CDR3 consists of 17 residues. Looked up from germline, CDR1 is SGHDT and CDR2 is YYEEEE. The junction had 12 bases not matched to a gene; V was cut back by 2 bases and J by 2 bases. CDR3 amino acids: CASSFRWASGGTYEQYF. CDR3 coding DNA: TGTGCCAGCAGCTTCCGTTGGGCGAGCGGGGGCACCTACGAGCAGTACTTC.

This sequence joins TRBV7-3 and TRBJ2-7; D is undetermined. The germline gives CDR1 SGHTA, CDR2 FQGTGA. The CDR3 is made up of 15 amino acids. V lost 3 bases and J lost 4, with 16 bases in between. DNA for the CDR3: TGTGCCAGCAGCTTTTTTCCGGGTCTAAGTTACGAGCAGTACTTC. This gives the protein CASSFFPGLSYEQYF.